Listed here are 17 T cell receptor beta chains from one sample, sequenced in a study of blood T cell repertoires in COVID-19. Only in-frame clones appear in the TCRdb table, and some are missing; sequencing was by immunoSEQ multiplex PCR. In the table there are 250,000 to 300,000 clones, approximately 91% of which are singletons. The sequencing input was peripheral blood. The receptor source for this set is a woman aged 40-49 years who had recovered from COVID-19.

The V gene is TRBV14, the J gene TRBJ1-2, with 9 nucleotides matching TRBD1. The J segment lost 0 bases and the V segment lost 4 bases, leaving 12 bases of the junction unmatched. The CDR3 totals 18 residues. Germline assignment: CDR1 SGHDN and CDR2 FVKESK. CDR3 sequence reads: CASSPMDRGATTNYGYTF. Written as DNA, the CDR3 is TGTGCCAGCAGCCCGATGGACAGGGGCGCCACTACTAACTATGGCTACACCTTC.

The genes are TRBV5-1 and TRBJ1-2; D gene unclear. V gave up 1 base and J gave up 2 bases, with 9 bases separating them. This CDR3 is built from 14 residues. Germline CDR1 is SGHRS and CDR2 is YFSETQ. This CDR3 reads CASSLSSGNYGYTF. The CDR3 DNA reads TGCGCCAGCAGCTTGTCTTCAGGAAACTATGGCTACACCTTC.

This chain connects TRBV7-9 to TRBJ2-3, with 8 nucleotides matching TRBD2. The V segment lost 7 bases and the J segment 1 base; nucleotides outside the gene matches: 7. The germline V gene has CDR1 SEHNR and CDR2 FQNEAQ (reference sequence). The CDR3 has 15 amino acids. The CDR3 is CASTPGLGGTDTQYF. CDR3 sequence (DNA): TGTGCCAGCACCCCGGGACTAGGGGGCACAGATACGCAGTATTTT. Supplemented by reference TRBV7-9 and TRBJ2-3, the full variable domain reads DTGVSQNPRHKITKRGQNVTFRCDPISEHNRLYWYRQTLGQGPEFLTYFQNEAQLEKSRLLSDRFSAERPKGSFSTLEIQRTEQGDSAMYLCASTPGLGGTDTQYFGPGTRLTVL.

This clone was detected a few times. The chain has TRBV7-3 and TRBJ1-5; the D is unclear. The CDR3 extends over 23 amino acids. The ends were cut back, 1 base at V and 0 bases at J, with 31 bases in the middle. Germline-derived CDR1 and CDR2 are SGHTA and FQGTGA. The CDR3 region has the DNA TGTGCCAGCAGCTTAAGGGTGGCGGCAGCGAGGAGGCCCCTCAGACATAGCAATCAGCCCCAGCATTTT. Protein: CASSLRVAAARRPLRHSNQPQHF.

To note about this clone: One end of the junction does not line up with germline, which may come from a read error. This chain uses TRBV7-7 with TRBJ2-5; D ambiguous. This CDR3 has 15 amino acids. In germline, CDR1 is SSHAT, CDR2 FNYEAQ (reference sequence). The CDR3 DNA follows: TGTGCCAGCAGCTTAGGGCAGCCCAGCCAAGAGGCCCAGTACTTC. It translates to CASSLGQPSQEAQYF. Full variable domain (rest looked up from reference TRBV7-7 and TRBJ2-5): GAGVSQSPRYKVTKRGQDVTLRCDPISSHATLYWYQQALGQGPEFLTYFNYEAQPDKSGLPSDRFSAERPEGSISTLTIQRTEQRDSAMYRCASSLGQPSQEAQYFGPGTRLLVL.

The chain joins TRBV29-1 to TRBJ2-2, with D tentatively TRBD2 (7 bases). V was trimmed by 8 bases and J by 4 bases, leaving 14 bases between them. The CDR3 consists of 13 residues. Looked up from germline, CDR1 is SQVTM and CDR2 is ANQGSEA. CDR3 region: CSTGGGSTGELFF. As DNA, the CDR3 is TGCAGCACTGGGGGGGGCAGCACCGGGGAGCTGTTTTTT.

A single count supports this clone. DNA for the CDR3: TGCGCCAGCAGCGCTCAGACAGGGGGGGCCTACGAGCAGTACTTC. Encoded protein: CASSAQTGGAYEQYF. The genes are TRBV4-1 and TRBJ2-7; 9 nucleotides line up with TRBD1. Losses at the gene ends were 5 bases for V and 2 bases for J; bases not matched to a gene: 7. The CDR3 has 15 amino acids. CDR1 is MGHRA, CDR2 YSYEKL, per germline.

CDR3 nucleotides: TGTGCCAGCACCTGGGAAGCAGGGGTGGGGACTGAAGCTTTCTTT. Its translation: CASTWEAGVGTEAFF. V gene TRBV6-5 combines with J gene TRBJ1-1; tentatively, D is TRBD1 (6 bases). This CDR3 has 15 amino acids. Germline CDR1 reads MNHEY; CDR2 reads SVGAGI. Trimming left V 7 bases short and J 5 bases short, with 20 bases between.

This sequence joins TRBV9 and TRBJ2-1; TRBD2 agrees at 13 bases. CDR1 SGDLS and CDR2 YYNGEE come from the germline V gene. CDR3 length equals 19 residues. The V gene end was trimmed by 4 bases and the J gene end by 0 bases; junction bases not matched to a gene: 10. The CDR3, as DNA: TGTGCCAGCAGCTTCTCGGGACTAGCGGGAACGAGCTCCTACAATGAGCAGTTCTTC. This gives the protein CASSFSGLAGTSSYNEQFF.

This clone was observed at least ten times. This chain connects TRBV4-1 to TRBJ2-1; 11 nucleotides match TRBD2. Germline CDR1 is MGHRA and CDR2 is YSYEKL. The ends lost 3 bases at V and 8 bases at J; junction bases unmatched: 6. The CDR3 loop spans 15 amino acids. For the CDR3, the DNA is TGCGCCAGCAGCCAGGGTAGCGGGAGGGGATATGAGCAGTTCTTC. Protein product: CASSQGSGRGYEQFF.

This clone was seen only a few times. CDR3 sequence: CSAPTYPGNTEAFF. The CDR3 DNA is TGCAGCGCCCCGACTTATCCCGGGAACACTGAAGCTTTCTTT. The chain uses TRBV29-1 and TRBJ1-1; no firm D call. The V gene lost 7 bases and the J gene lost 1 base, with 16 bases spanning the gap. In germline, CDR1 is SQVTM, CDR2 ANQGSEA. This CDR3 spans 14 amino acids.

In the case of this clone: Other DNA sequences in this specimen translate into the identical CDR3. J is TRBJ1-4 and V is TRBV28; D uncertain. Trimming removed 6 bases from V and 5 bases from J, with 4 bases in between. The germline V gene has CDR1 MDHEN and CDR2 SYDVKM. This CDR3 is 11 amino acids long. The DNA for the CDR3 is TGTGCCAGCAGAAGCAATGAAAAACTGTTTTTT. Translated: CASRSNEKLFF. The whole variable domain, remainder taken from reference TRBV28 and TRBJ1-4, is DVKVTQSSRYLVKRTGEKVFLECVQDMDHENMFWYRQDPGLGLRLIYFSYDVKMKEKGDIPEGYSVSREKKERFSLILESASTNQTSMYLCASRSNEKLFFGSGTQLSVL.

This clone has more than one count but fewer than ten. The chain carries TRBV30 and TRBJ1-5; a weak D match, TRBD1 (6 bases). In germline, CDR1 is GTSNPN, CDR2 SVGIG (reference sequence). The CDR3 totals 14 residues. Trimming left V 2 bases short and J 4 bases short, with 12 bases between. In DNA form, the CDR3 reads TGTGCCTGGAGTAGAGGACAGTTTAATCAGCCCCAGCATTTT. This sequence encodes CAWSRGQFNQPQHF.

The chain couples TRBV3-1 (or the pseudogene TRBV3-2) to TRBJ2-3; the D gene is possibly TRBD2 (6 bases). Germline V gives CDR1 LGHDT, CDR2 YNNKEL (reference sequence). Trimming took off 4 bases at V and 3 bases at J, with 17 bases between the two ends. The CDR3 extends over 16 amino acids. In nucleotides, the CDR3 is TGTGCCAGCAGCCCCCAGTGGGGGGTAGCGACAGATACGCAGTATTTT. Translation: CASSPQWGVATDTQYF.

The rearrangement uses TRBV27 and TRBJ2-3; 11 positions agree with TRBD2. The germline V gene has CDR1 MNHEY and CDR2 SMNVEV (reference sequence). The CDR3 is 16 residues long. V was clipped by 5 bases and J by 4 bases; unmatched bases: 8. The CDR3 DNA sequence: TGTGCCAGCAGTAGACTAGCGGGACCGTCATCAGATACGCAGTATTTT. Protein sequence: CASSRLAGPSSDTQYF.

This chain connects TRBV10-3 to TRBJ2-1, with D tentatively TRBD2 (6 bases). CDR1 ENHRY and CDR2 SYGVKD come from the germline V gene. V lost 5 bases, J lost 2 bases, and 13 bases lay in between. CDR3 length equals 15 residues. The CDR3 bases are TGTGCCATCAGTACTGGGACTCCCACCTACAATGAGCAGTTCTTC. Its translation: CAISTGTPTYNEQFF.

The chain carries TRBV28 and TRBJ2-7; 8 nucleotides align to TRBD2. After removal of 7 bases from V and 3 bases from J, the junction contained 5 bases not matched to a gene. The CDR3 length is 13 residues. CDR1 and CDR2 (germline): MDHEN, SYDVKM. DNA for the CDR3: TGTGCCAGCAACGGGGGGGGTCTCTACGAGCAGTACTTC. Translated: CASNGGGLYEQYF.